This T cell receptor (beta chain) was identified during a study of T cells in narcolepsy. Across the study: Patients with NT1 or NT2 and healthy control donors were enrolled.

Study-level results: Healthy controls reportedly lacked the autoreactive clonotypes serially found in patients' blood. In some patient and control memory CD4+ samples, autoreactive clones were absent. Same-patient CSF and blood CD4+ T cell clonotypes included HCRT-specific and TRIB2-specific autoreactive ones.

V dropped 4 bases and J dropped 6 bases, with 15 bases sitting between them. This CDR3 has 14 amino acids. CDR1 is SGHTA and CDR2 is FQGNSA in the germline V gene. Worth noting for this clone: The antigen is undetermined.

TCRdb's copy holds only in-frame clones and misses some; the assay was immunoSEQ multiplex PCR. Here the sample spans about 41,000 clones, around 88% being singletons. This sequence joins TRBV7-2 and TRBJ1-2; no firm D call. The origin of this receptor is a human donor with narcolepsy. The sequencing sample was made of CD45RA- memory CD4+ T cells from PBMCs. DNA for the CDR3: TGTGCCAGCAGCTCTTTAAGGAATGTGAATGGCTACACCTTC. Translated: CASSSLRNVNGYTF.